One T cell receptor (beta chain) is described in this entry. Sequencing used immunoSEQ multiplex PCR; TCRdb keeps in-frame clones, though not all of them. The repertoire has about 180,000 clones, 82% of them found once; the top ten carry roughly 10%. The entry originates in a study of blood T cell repertoires in COVID-19. With 0 bases removed from V and 4 bases from J, the gap between germline ends came to 10 bases. The CDR3 length is 15 residues. The germline gives CDR1 MNHEY, CDR2 SVGAGI. The receptor was isolated from a woman over 75 with active or convalescent COVID-19. The specimen was peripheral blood. The chain has TRBV6-5 and TRBJ1-5, with D possibly matching TRBD1 (6 bases). The DNA of the CDR3 is TGTGCCAGCAGTTACTCGACTCAGGGGAATCAGCCCCAGCATTTT. Encoded protein: CASSYSTQGNQPQHF.